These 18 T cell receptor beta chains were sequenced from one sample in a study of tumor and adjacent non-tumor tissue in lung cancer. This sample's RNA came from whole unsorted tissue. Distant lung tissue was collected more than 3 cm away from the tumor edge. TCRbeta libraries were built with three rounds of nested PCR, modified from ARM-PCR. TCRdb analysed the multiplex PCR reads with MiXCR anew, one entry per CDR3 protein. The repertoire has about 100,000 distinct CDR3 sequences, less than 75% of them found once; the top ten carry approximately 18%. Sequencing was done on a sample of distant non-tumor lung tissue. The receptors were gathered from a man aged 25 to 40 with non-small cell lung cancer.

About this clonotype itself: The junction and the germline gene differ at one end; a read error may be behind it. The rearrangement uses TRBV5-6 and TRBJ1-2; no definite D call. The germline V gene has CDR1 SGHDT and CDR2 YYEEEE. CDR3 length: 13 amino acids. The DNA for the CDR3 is TGTGCCAGCAGCTTGGGGCAAGTGGTTGGCCACACATTC. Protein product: CASSLGQVVGHTF. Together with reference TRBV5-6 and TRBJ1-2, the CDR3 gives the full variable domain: DAGVTQSPTHLIKTRGQQVTLRCSPKSGHDTVSWYQQALGQGPQFIFQYYEEEERQRGNFPDRFSGHQFPNYSSELNVNALLLGDSALYLCASSLGQVVGHTFGSGTRLTVV.

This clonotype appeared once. The CDR3 DNA reads as TGTGCCAGCAGTCCGCTCAGGGGGTATGGCGGCAGCTCCTACGAGCAGTACTTC. Protein sequence: CASSPLRGYGGSSYEQYF. The V call is TRBV11-2, the J call TRBJ2-7, with 7 bases that match TRBD1. From germline, CDR1 is SGHAT and CDR2 FQNNGV. The J segment lost 0 bases and the V segment lost 6 bases, leaving 17 bases of the junction unmatched. The CDR3 has 18 residues.

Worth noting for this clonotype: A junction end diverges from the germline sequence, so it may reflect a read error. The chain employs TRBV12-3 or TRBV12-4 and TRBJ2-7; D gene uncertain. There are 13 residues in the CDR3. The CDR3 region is CASSWVMGYEQYF. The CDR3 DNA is TGTGCTAGCAGTTGGGTCATGGGCTACGAGCAGTACTTC.

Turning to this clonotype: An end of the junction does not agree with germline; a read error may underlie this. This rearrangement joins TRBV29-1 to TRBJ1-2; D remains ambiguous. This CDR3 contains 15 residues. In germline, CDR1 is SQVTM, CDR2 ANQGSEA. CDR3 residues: CSVDVARAILGGYTF. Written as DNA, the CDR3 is TGCAGCGTTGATGTGGCGAGGGCGATCCTGGGAGGCTACACTTTC.

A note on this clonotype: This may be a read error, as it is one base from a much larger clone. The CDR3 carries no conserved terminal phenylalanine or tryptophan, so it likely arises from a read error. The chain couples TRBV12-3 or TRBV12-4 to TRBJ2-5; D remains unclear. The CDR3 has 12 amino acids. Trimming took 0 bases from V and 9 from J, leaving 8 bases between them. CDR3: CASSLARKAQYI. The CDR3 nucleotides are TGTGCCAGCAGTTTAGCGCGGAAGGCCCAGTACATC.

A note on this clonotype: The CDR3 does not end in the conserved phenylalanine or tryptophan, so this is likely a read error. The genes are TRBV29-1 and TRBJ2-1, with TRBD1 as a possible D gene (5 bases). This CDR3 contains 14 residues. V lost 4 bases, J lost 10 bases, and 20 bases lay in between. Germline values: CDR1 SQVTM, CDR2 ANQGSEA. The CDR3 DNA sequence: TGCAGCGTTGCCTGGGTCCAGGGTTTAGACGAGCAGTTCCTC. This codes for CSVAWVQGLDEQFL.

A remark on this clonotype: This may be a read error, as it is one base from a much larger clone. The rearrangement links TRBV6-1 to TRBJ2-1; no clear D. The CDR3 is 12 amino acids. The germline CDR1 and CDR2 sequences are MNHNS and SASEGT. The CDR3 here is CTSSEWLNEQFF. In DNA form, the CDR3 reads TGTACCAGCAGTGAATGGCTCAATGAGCAGTTCTTC.

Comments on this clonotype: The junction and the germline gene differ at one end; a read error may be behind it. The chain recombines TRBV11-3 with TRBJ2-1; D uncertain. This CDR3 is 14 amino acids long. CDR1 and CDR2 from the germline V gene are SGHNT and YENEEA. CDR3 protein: CASSGAATYNERFF. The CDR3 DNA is TGTGCCAGCAGCGGCGCGGCAACCTACAATGAGCGGTTCTTC.

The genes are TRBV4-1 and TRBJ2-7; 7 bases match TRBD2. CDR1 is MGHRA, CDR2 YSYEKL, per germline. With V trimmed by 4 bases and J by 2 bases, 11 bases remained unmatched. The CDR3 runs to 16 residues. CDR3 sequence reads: CASSRDELGGTYEQYF. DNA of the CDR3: TGCGCCAGCAGCCGAGATGAGTTGGGAGGGACCTACGAGCAGTACTTC.

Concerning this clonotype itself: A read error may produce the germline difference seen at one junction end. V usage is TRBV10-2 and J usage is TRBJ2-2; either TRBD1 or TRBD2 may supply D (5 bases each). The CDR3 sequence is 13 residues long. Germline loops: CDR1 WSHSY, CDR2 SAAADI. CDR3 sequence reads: CASSHRGIGVLFF. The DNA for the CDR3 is TGCGCCAGCAGTCATCGGGGCATCGGGGTGCTGTTTTTT.

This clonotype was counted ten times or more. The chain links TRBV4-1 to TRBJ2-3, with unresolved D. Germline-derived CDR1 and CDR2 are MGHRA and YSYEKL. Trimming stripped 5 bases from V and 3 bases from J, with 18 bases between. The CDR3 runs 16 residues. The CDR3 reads CASSGRETTGTDTQYF. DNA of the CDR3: TGCGCCAGCAGCGGAAGGGAAACCACTGGGACAGATACGCAGTATTTT.

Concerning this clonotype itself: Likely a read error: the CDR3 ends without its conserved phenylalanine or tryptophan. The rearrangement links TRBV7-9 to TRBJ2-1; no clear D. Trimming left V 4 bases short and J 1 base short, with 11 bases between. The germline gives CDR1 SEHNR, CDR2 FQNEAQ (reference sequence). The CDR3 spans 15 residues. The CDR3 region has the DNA TGTGCCAGCAGCTCCGGCCGGGTTTCCTACAATGAGCAGTTCTCC. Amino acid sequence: CASSSGRVSYNEQFS.

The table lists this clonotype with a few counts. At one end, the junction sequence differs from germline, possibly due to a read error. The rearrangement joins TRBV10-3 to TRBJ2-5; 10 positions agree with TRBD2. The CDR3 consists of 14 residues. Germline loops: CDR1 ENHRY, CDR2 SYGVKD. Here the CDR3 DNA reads TGTGCCGTCAGGAGCGGGGGGGCCGATGAGACCCAGTACTTC. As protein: CAVRSGGADETQYF.

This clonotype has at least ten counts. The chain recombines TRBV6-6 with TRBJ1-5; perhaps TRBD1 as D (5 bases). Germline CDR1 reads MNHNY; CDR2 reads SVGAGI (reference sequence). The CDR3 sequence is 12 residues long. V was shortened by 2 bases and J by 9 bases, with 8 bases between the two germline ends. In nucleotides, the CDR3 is TGTGCCAGCAGTTACAGGACATCGCCCCAGCATTTT. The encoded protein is CASSYRTSPQHF.

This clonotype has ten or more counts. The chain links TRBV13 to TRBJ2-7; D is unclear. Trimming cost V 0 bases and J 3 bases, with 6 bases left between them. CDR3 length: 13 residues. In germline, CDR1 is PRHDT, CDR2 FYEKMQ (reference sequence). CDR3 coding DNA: TGTGCCAGCAGCTTAGGAAGCCGCTACGAGCAGTACTTC. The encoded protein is CASSLGSRYEQYF.

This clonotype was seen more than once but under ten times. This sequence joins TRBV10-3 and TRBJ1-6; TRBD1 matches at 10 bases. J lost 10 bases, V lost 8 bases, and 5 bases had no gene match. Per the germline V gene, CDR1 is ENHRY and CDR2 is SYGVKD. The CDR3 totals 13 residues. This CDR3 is CAIGDRGRSPLHF. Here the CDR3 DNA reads TGTGCCATCGGGGACAGGGGTAGGTCACCCCTCCACTTT.

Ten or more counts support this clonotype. CDR3 sequence (DNA): TGCAGTGCTAGAGGGGAGGACAGGAGCTCCTATAATTCACCCCTCCACTTT. It is translated as CSARGEDRSSYNSPLHF. The chain uses TRBV20-1 and TRBJ1-6; 7 bases map to TRBD1. CDR3 length: 17 residues. Germline CDR1 is DFQATT and CDR2 is SNEGSKA (reference sequence). Trimming cost V 1 base and J 0 bases; bases outside gene matches: 6.

DNA for the CDR3: TGTGCCAGCAGTTACGAGAATAGAACAGCTGGCACCGGGGAGCTGTTTTTT. It specifies CASSYENRTAGTGELFF. This chain joins TRBV6-6 and TRBJ2-2; D not resolved. The V gene lost 2 bases and the J gene lost 4 bases, with 17 bases spanning the gap. This CDR3 contains 17 residues. CDR1 and CDR2 from the germline V gene are MNHNY and SVGAGI (reference sequence).